The sequence of this T cell receptor (beta chain) was determined in a study of T cell responses to AZD1222 COVID-19 vaccine. The study's findings and limits: Baseline serology detected seropositivity in only five or six AZD1222 recipients.

Assay used: immunoSEQ multiplex PCR; TCRdb lists only in-frame clones, some missing. The profile shows under 130,000 clones, 80% to 90% of them singletons. Concerning this clone: Its antigen is as yet unknown.

Germline V gives CDR1 MNHEY, CDR2 SMNVEV (reference sequence). V lost 6 bases and J 10 bases, leaving 13 bases between the germline ends. The CDR3 is made up of 12 amino acids. The V and J genes are TRBV27 and TRBJ2-4, with unresolved D. The sequencing here drew on peripheral blood, taken 28 days after the second AZD1222 dose. The clonotype was recovered from an adult who received the AZD1222 COVID-19 vaccine. CDR3 sequence: CASSPGTAIQYF. CDR3 bases: TGTGCCAGCAGCCCCGGCACAGCTATTCAGTACTTC.